This T cell receptor (beta chain) was profiled in a study of blood T cell repertoires in COVID-19. Germline V gene lookup returns CDR1 LNHDA and CDR2 SQIVND (reference sequence). Trimming took 0 bases from V and 7 from J; bases not matched to a gene: 4. The CDR3 consists of 16 residues. Profiling relied on immunoSEQ multiplex PCR, and the TCRdb table lists in-frame clones only, not all of them. The sample has about 50,000 clones, roughly four fifths seen once; the top ten hold 20% to 30%. Sequencing was done on a sample of peripheral blood. The TCR comes from an elderly woman with COVID-19, enrolled during active disease. V and J are TRBV19 and TRBJ2-1; 12 bases are shared with TRBD2. Written as DNA, the CDR3 is TGTGCCAGTAGTATAGAAGCTAGCGGGAGGGATAATGAGCAGTTCTTC. Its protein product is CASSIEASGRDNEQFF.